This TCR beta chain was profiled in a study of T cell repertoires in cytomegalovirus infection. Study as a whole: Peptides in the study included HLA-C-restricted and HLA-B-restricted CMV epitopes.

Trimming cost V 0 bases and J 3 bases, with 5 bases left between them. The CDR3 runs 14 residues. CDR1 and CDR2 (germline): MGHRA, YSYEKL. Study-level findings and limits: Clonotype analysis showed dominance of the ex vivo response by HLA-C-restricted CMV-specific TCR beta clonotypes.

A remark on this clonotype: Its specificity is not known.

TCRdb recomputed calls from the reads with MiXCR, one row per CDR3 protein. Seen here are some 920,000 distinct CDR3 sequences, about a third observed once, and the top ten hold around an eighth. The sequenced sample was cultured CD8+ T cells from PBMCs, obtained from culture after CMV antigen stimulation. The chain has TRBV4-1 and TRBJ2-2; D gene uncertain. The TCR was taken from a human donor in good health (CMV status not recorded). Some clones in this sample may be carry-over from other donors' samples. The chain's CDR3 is CASSQDPYTGELFF. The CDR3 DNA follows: TGCGCCAGCAGCCAAGACCCTTACACCGGGGAGCTGTTTTTT.